A single sample gave rise to the 22 T cell receptor beta chains below, sequenced in a study of post-analysis software for immune sequencing data (dated by TCRdb to between 2015 and 2016). The research as a whole found: Significantly higher frequencies in patients than in controls were found for roughly 5 TRBV segments, including TRBV5-6, TRBV5-1 and TRBV20-1.

Library construction relied on PCR. TCRdb shows the sequencer as Illumina HiSeq 2500. To reduce PCR and sequencing biases, unique molecular identifiers were built into the TCR beta cDNA libraries. Using fastp at Q25 and MiXCR, TCRdb reprocessed the public reads and kept productive beta chains. Rows matching on CDR3 protein sequence are summarized as one entry with the most common DNA and genes. The sample table contains about 500,000 distinct CDR3 sequences; only one count was recorded for around 40% of them. Roughly an eighth of the sample is held by the ten biggest clonotypes. These receptors have no identified antigens. Specimen: blood. The source of these receptors is a girl aged 10-17 years with multiple sclerosis.

This chain connects TRBV7-3 to TRBJ2-1; D possibly corresponds to TRBD2 (6 bases). Germline CDR1 reads SGHTA; CDR2 reads FQGTGA. This CDR3 comprises 16 residues. Trimming shortened V by 2 bases and J by 4 bases, and 15 bases separated the two germline ends. The CDR3 is CASSLGGSAGYNEQFF. The CDR3 DNA reads TGTGCCAGCAGCTTAGGGGGTAGCGCGGGGTACAATGAGCAGTTCTTC.

The chain couples TRBV5-1 to TRBJ2-2; 11 bases align to TRBD1. The J segment lost 3 bases and the V segment lost 1 base, leaving 8 bases of the junction unmatched. Germline V gene lookup returns CDR1 SGHRS and CDR2 YFSETQ. The CDR3 spans 18 residues. CDR3 amino acids: CASSLRPMGQGDTGELFF. CDR3 coding DNA: TGCGCCAGCAGCTTGAGGCCAATGGGACAGGGGGACACCGGGGAGCTGTTTTTT.

This chain joins TRBV5-5 and TRBJ2-7; maybe TRBD2 (7 bases). Germline V gene data show CDR1 as SGHKS and CDR2 as YYEKEE (reference sequence). The CDR3 spans 15 residues. Trimming stripped 1 base from V and 3 bases from J, with 14 bases between. The CDR3 spells CASSLTAGQFYEQYF. The CDR3 DNA reads TGTGCCAGCAGCTTGACAGCGGGACAATTCTACGAGCAGTACTTC.

This clonotype is a singleton in its sample. The gene calls are TRBV28 and TRBJ1-6; no firm D call. In germline, CDR1 is MDHEN, CDR2 SYDVKM. V lost 4 bases to trimming and J lost 10 bases, with 17 bases between them. The CDR3 length is 15 residues. The CDR3 spells CASSSYFGRESPLHF. The DNA of the CDR3 is TGTGCCAGCAGTTCGTATTTCGGACGGGAATCACCCCTCCACTTT.

This clonotype was picked up a small number of times. The chain uses TRBV5-6 and TRBJ2-5; no firm D call. The CDR3 is 17 amino acids. Between the trimmed V and J ends, which lost 3 bases and 1 base, there was a span of 19 bases. Germline V gene lookup returns CDR1 SGHDT and CDR2 YYEEEE. CDR3 in amino acids: CASSSFTAAIPQETQYF. As DNA, the CDR3 is TGTGCCAGCAGCTCCTTCACCGCAGCGATCCCCCAAGAGACCCAGTACTTC.

The chain carries TRBV20-1 and TRBJ2-7; D is ambiguous. In germline, CDR1 is DFQATT, CDR2 SNEGSKA (reference sequence). The CDR3 length is 15 residues. Deletions cut 0 bases from V and 0 bases from J, with 12 bases between. CDR3 residues: CSARDLQDASYEQYF. The DNA for the CDR3 is TGCAGTGCTAGAGATCTGCAGGATGCCTCCTACGAGCAGTACTTC.

This chain connects TRBV10-2 to TRBJ2-3, with no clear D. Trimming stripped 3 bases from V and 5 bases from J, with 18 bases between. CDR1 and CDR2 (germline): WSHSY, SAAADI. The CDR3 length is 16 residues. CDR3 in DNA: TGCGCCAGCAGTGAAGATTCGGGTAGTACTGGAGATACGCAGTATTTT. Translated: CASSEDSGSTGDTQYF.

The genes are TRBV29-1 and TRBJ2-4; D is uncertain. V lost 3 bases and J 0 bases, leaving 9 bases between the germline ends. The germline V gene encodes CDR1 SQVTM and CDR2 ANQGSEA. The CDR3 runs 14 residues. The CDR3 loop is CSVEMRLAKNIQYF. CDR3 sequence (DNA): TGCAGCGTTGAGATGCGGCTAGCCAAAAACATTCAGTACTTC.

The chain employs TRBV29-1 and TRBJ2-1; TRBD2 matches at 7 bases. The J segment lost 3 bases and the V segment lost 4 bases, leaving 6 bases of the junction unmatched. Germline values: CDR1 SQVTM, CDR2 ANQGSEA. This CDR3 comprises 14 residues. The CDR3, as DNA: TGCAGCGTTGTCGGGGAGCGGGGCTACAATGAGCAGTTCTTC. Protein product: CSVVGERGYNEQFF.

This clonotype was observed a handful of times. The rearrangement joins TRBV4-1 to TRBJ1-5; unclear D gene. CDR1 is MGHRA, CDR2 YSYEKL, per germline. CDR3 length: 14 residues. V lost 4 bases and J lost 5, with 12 bases in between. Written as DNA, the CDR3 is TGCGCCAGCAGCCCTTCTCCGGGCGATCAGCCCCAGCATTTT. Its protein is CASSPSPGDQPQHF.

This clonotype has just a few counts. V is TRBV20-1 and J is TRBJ2-5; D perhaps matches TRBD2 (6 bases). The J call may be incorrect, as the DNA end agrees better with TRBJ2-7. The CDR3 has 13 amino acids. The germline V gene has CDR1 DFQATT and CDR2 SNEGSKA (reference sequence). Here the CDR3 DNA reads TGCAGTGCCCCCAGACTAGAGGTCTACGAGCAGTACTTC. This sequence encodes CSAPRLEVYEQYF.

V gene TRBV5-1 combines with J gene TRBJ2-3, with TRBD2 matching 10 bases. J was trimmed by 5 bases and V by 5 bases; bases with no gene match: 8. The CDR3 has 15 amino acids. Germline-derived CDR1 and CDR2 are SGHRS and YFSETQ. Written as DNA, the CDR3 is TGCGCCAGCAGAAAAGCGGGAGGGCCGGAAGATACGCAGTATTTT. It yields the protein CASRKAGGPEDTQYF.

The chain is built from TRBV6-5 and TRBJ2-3; a possible D gene is TRBD2 (7 bases). Germline values: CDR1 MNHEY, CDR2 SVGAGI. V lost 2 bases and J 3 bases, leaving 12 bases between the germline ends. The CDR3 contains 15 residues. The CDR3 spells CASSYRGARTDTQYF. The CDR3 DNA reads as TGTGCCAGCAGTTACCGGGGGGCGAGGACAGATACGCAGTATTTT.

Comment on this clonotype: An end of the junction does not agree with germline; a read error may underlie this. The V call is TRBV20-1, the J call TRBJ1-1; D remains unclear. CDR3 size: 14 residues. Germline assignment: CDR1 DFQATT and CDR2 SNEGSKA (reference sequence). CDR3 region: CSAEVQLMNTEAFF. The CDR3 DNA follows: TGCAGTGCCGAGGTACAGCTCATGAATACTGAAGCTTTCTTT.

The chain carries TRBV4-1 and TRBJ2-5; D remains ambiguous. The end of the DNA is better explained by TRBJ2-4, so the J call may be wrong. CDR3 length: 15 residues. CDR1 is MGHRA and CDR2 is YSYEKL in the germline V gene. The CDR3 DNA reads as TGCGCCAGCAGCCAACCGGGCATGGCCAAAAACATTCAGTACTTC. Its translation is CASSQPGMAKNIQYF.

The chain carries TRBV10-3 and TRBJ2-3, with TRBD2 identical over 12 bases. The V gene end was trimmed by 10 bases and the J gene end by 0 bases; junction bases not matched to a gene: 5. Germline lookup yields CDR1 ENHRY and CDR2 SYGVKD. The length of the CDR3 is 15 residues. CDR3 region: CATRLAGASTDTQYF. The CDR3 region has the DNA TGTGCCACTAGACTAGCGGGAGCGAGCACAGATACGCAGTATTTT.

This clonotype was counted a few times. The rearrangement uses TRBV20-1 and TRBJ2-1; 10 bases fit TRBD2. J gave up 5 bases and V 3 bases, and 10 bases lay outside the gene matches. CDR1 and CDR2 from the germline V gene are DFQATT and SNEGSKA (reference sequence). The CDR3 sequence is 16 residues long. CDR3 DNA: TGCAGTGCTAGGGGAGCCGGGACTAGCGTAGACAATGAGCAGTTCTTC. Amino acid sequence: CSARGAGTSVDNEQFF.

The chain is built from TRBV6-2 or TRBV6-3 and TRBJ1-5, with TRBD1 as a possible D gene (5 bases). Trimming left V 6 bases short and J 3 bases short, with 9 bases between. The germline gives CDR1 MNHEY, CDR2 SVGEGT. This CDR3 contains 13 residues. CDR3 loop: CASRRDLNQPQHF. The CDR3 DNA reads as TGTGCCAGCAGGAGGGACCTCAATCAGCCCCAGCATTTT.

The rearrangement joins TRBV20-1 to TRBJ2-1; unclear D gene. Germline CDR1 reads DFQATT; CDR2 reads SNEGSKA (reference sequence). The CDR3 has 14 amino acids. The V and J ends lost 3 bases and 0 bases respectively, with 9 bases between them. The CDR3 is CSARNRLSYNEQFF. CDR3 DNA: TGCAGTGCTAGGAACAGACTCTCCTACAATGAGCAGTTCTTC.

The genes are TRBV28 and TRBJ2-7; 8 bases line up with TRBD1. Germline V lookup: CDR1 MDHEN, CDR2 SYDVKM. This CDR3 comprises 17 residues. Losses at the gene ends were 3 bases for V and 0 bases for J; bases not matched to a gene: 10. The DNA for the CDR3 is TGTGCCAGCAGTTTCCGAACCCGGGACAGGAGCTCCTACGAGCAGTACTTC. Its protein product is CASSFRTRDRSSYEQYF.

This chain joins TRBV6-5 and TRBJ1-1; D possibly corresponds to TRBD1 (5 bases). V was trimmed by 6 bases and J by 7 bases, leaving 6 bases between them. From germline, CDR1 is MNHEY and CDR2 SVGAGI. This CDR3 has 10 residues. This CDR3 reads CASRGREAFF. Written as DNA, the CDR3 is TGTGCCAGCAGGGGACGTGAAGCTTTCTTT.

This chain connects TRBV28 to TRBJ1-5, with 8 bases matching TRBD1. The J segment lost 5 bases and the V segment lost 1 base, leaving 4 bases of the junction unmatched. Germline values: CDR1 MDHEN, CDR2 SYDVKM. This CDR3 contains 15 residues. The CDR3 protein is CASSLYLQGDQPQHF. The CDR3 bases are TGTGCCAGCAGTTTATACCTACAGGGGGATCAGCCCCAGCATTTT.